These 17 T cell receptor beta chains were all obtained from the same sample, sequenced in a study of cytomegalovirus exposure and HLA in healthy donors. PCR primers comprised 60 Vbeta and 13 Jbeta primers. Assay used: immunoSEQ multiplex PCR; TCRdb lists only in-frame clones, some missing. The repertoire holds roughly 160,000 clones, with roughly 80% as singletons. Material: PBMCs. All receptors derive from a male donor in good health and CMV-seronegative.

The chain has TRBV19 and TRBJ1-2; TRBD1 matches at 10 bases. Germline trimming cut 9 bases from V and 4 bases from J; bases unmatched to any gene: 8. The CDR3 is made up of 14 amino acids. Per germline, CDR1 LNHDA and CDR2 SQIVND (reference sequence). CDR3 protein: CASQTGQGVYGYTF. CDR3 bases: TGTGCCAGCCAGACCGGACAGGGGGTCTATGGCTACACCTTC.

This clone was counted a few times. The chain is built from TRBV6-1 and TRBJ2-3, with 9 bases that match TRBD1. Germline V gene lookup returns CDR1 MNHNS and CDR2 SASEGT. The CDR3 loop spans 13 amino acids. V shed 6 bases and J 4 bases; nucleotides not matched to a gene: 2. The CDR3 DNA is TGTGCCAGCAGACAGGGGGCTCCAGATACGCAGTATTTT. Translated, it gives CASRQGAPDTQYF.

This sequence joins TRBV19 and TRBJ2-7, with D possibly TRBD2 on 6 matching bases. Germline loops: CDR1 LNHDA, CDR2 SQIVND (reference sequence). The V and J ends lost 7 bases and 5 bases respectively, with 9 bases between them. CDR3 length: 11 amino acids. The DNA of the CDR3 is TGTGCCAGTAACGGGGGACACGAGCAGTACTTC. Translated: CASNGGHEQYF.

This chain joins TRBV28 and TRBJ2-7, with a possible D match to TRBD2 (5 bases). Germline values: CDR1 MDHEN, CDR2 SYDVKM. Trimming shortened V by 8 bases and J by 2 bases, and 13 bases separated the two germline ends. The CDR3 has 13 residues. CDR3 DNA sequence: TGTGCCAGCCGAGGTCCGACTACCTACGAGCAGTACTTC. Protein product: CASRGPTTYEQYF.

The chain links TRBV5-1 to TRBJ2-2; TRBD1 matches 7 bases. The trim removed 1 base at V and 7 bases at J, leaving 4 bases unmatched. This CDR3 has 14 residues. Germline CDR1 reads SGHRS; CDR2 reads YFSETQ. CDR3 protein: CASSLPGGSGELFF. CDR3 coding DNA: TGCGCCAGCAGCTTGCCAGGGGGTAGCGGGGAGCTGTTTTTT.

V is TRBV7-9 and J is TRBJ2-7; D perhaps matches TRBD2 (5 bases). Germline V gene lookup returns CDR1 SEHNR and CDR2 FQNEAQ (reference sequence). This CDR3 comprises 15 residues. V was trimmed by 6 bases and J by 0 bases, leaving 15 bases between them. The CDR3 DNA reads TGTGCCAGCAGTCGCGGCCTAGCTGCCTCCTACGAGCAGTACTTC. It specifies CASSRGLAASYEQYF. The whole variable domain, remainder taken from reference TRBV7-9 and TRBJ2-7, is DTGVSQNPRHKITKRGQNVTFRCDPISEHNRLYWYRQTLGQGPEFLTYFQNEAQLEKSRLLSDRFSAERPKGSFSTLEIQRTEQGDSAMYLCASSRGLAASYEQYFGPGTRLTVT.

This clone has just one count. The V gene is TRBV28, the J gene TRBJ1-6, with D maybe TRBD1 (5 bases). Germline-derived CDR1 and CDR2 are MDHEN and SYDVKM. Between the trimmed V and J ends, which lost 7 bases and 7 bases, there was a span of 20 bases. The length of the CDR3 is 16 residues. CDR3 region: CASTSRGPAGNSPLHF. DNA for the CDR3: TGTGCCAGCACCTCGCGGGGCCCTGCGGGGAATTCACCCCTCCACTTT.

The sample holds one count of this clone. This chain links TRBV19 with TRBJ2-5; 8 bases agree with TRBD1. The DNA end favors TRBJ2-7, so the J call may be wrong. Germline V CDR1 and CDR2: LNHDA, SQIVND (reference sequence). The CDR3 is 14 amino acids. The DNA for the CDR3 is TGTGCCAGTAGAGCCGGACAGGGCGCCAACGAGCAGTACTTC. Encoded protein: CASRAGQGANEQYF.

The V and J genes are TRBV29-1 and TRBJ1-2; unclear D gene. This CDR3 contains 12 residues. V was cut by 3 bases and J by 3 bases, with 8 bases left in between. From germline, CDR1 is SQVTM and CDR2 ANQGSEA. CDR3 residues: CSVDGQDYGYTF. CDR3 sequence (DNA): TGCAGCGTTGATGGCCAGGACTATGGCTACACCTTC.

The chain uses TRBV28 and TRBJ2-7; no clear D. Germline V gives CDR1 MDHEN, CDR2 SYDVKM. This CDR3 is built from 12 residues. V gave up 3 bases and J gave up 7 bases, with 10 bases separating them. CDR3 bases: TGTGCCAGCAGTTTCGATTGGCGGGAGCAGTACTTC. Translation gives CASSFDWREQYF.

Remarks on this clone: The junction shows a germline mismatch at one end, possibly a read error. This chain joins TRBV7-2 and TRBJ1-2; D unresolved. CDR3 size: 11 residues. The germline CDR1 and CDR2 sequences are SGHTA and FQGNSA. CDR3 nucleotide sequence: TGTGCCAGCAGCCCGAACTGTGGCTACACCTTC. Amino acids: CASSPNCGYTF.

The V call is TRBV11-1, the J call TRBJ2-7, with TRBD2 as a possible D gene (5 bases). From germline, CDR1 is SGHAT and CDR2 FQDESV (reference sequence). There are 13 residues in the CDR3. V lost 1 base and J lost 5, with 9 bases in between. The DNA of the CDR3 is TGTGCCAGCAGCTTAGGGGTGGGAGACGAGCAGTACTTC. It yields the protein CASSLGVGDEQYF. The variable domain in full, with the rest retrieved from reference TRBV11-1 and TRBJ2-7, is EAEVAQSPRYKITEKSQAVAFWCDPISGHATLYWYRQILGQGPELLVQFQDESVVDDSQLPKDRFSAERLKGVDSTLKIQPAELGDSAMYLCASSLGVGDEQYFGPGTRLTVT.

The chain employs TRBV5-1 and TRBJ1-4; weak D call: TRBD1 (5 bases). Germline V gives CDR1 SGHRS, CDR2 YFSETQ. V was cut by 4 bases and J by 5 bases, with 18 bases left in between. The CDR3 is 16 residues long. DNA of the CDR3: TGCGCCAGCAGCGGAAATCAGGGAATGGGAAATGAAAAACTGTTTTTT. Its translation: CASSGNQGMGNEKLFF.

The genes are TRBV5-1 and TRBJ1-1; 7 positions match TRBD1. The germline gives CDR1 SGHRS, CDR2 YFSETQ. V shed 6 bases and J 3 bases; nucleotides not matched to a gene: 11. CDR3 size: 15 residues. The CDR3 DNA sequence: TGCGCCAGCAATGACAGGGAACGTTTGGACACTGAAGCTTTCTTT. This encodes CASNDRERLDTEAFF.

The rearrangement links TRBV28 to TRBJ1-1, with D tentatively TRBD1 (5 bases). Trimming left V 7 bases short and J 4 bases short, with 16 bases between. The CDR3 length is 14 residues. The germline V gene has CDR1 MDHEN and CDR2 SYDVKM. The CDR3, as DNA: TGTGCCAGCACCTCCCAATCGGGGGGCACTGAAGCTTTCTTT. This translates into CASTSQSGGTEAFF.

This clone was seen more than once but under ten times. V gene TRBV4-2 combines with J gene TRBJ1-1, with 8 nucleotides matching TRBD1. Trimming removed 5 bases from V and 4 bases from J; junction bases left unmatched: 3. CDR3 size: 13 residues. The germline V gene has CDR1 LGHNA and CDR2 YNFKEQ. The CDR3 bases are TGTGCCAGCAGCGCACAGGGGGGCACTGAAGCTTTCTTT. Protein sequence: CASSAQGGTEAFF.

The chain's CDR3 is CASSLEAGTDTQYF. In DNA, the CDR3 is TGTGCCAGCAGCCTGGAGGCGGGAACAGATACGCAGTATTTT. The chain couples TRBV6-1 to TRBJ2-3; TRBD2 might be the D (6 bases). Deletions cut 6 bases from V and 3 bases from J, with 13 bases between. The CDR3 sequence is 14 residues long. CDR1 and CDR2 (germline): MNHNS, SASEGT.